This T cell receptor (beta chain) was recorded in a study of blood T cell repertoires in COVID-19. Study background: Acute and convalescent COVID-19 samples came from the United States, Italy and Spain. T cells, B-cell-depleted T cells, or PBMCs provided the cDNA or gDNA that served as material.

Method: immunoSEQ multiplex PCR; TCRdb's copy keeps in-frame clones and lacks some. The sample consists of 220,000 or so clones, 86% of them appearing once. Comment on this clone: Additional DNA sequences in this sample encode the identical CDR3.

The germline V gene encodes CDR1 KGHSH and CDR2 LQKENI. The CDR3 totals 14 residues. The J segment lost 2 bases and the V segment lost 6 bases, leaving 5 bases of the junction unmatched. Clinical histories supplied by participants themselves formed the basis of cohort assignment. Symptom resolution, clearance, or two negative PCRs marked donors in Cohort 3 as recovered. This TCR came from a woman aged 45-65 years who had recovered from COVID-19. This rearrangement joins TRBV18 to TRBJ1-1, with TRBD1 identical over 8 bases. Sequencing was carried out using PBMCs or T cells enriched from blood (not recorded which). This CDR3 is CASSLGQGNTEAFF. The CDR3 DNA is TGTGCCAGCTCCCTCGGACAGGGAAACACTGAAGCTTTCTTT.